The 18 T cell receptor beta chains below all came from one sample that was sequenced in a study of early T cells in non-severe SARS-CoV-2 infection. TCRdb called the 5' RACE reads again in MiXCR, with one record for every CDR3 protein. The sample records over 50,000 distinct CDR3 sequences, over 9.5% being singletons. The specimen was whole blood. Receptors originate from an adult who was a healthcare worker with PCR-confirmed SARS-CoV-2 infection or an uninfected control (not recorded which).

V gene TRBV7-9 combines with J gene TRBJ2-7; 12 bases fit TRBD2. CDR1 is SEHNR and CDR2 is FQNEAQ in the germline V gene (reference sequence). CDR3 length equals 15 residues. Trimming removed 5 bases from V and 6 bases from J; junction bases left unmatched: 8. CDR3 region: CASSLTSGSPLEQYF. The CDR3 region has the DNA TGTGCCAGCAGCCTGACTAGCGGGAGCCCTCTCGAGCAGTACTTC.

This clonotype showed up many times. The J gene is TRBJ1-6, the V gene TRBV7-9; D is unresolved. The germline V gene has CDR1 SEHNR and CDR2 FQNEAQ (reference sequence). This CDR3 region has 12 residues. Trimming left V 3 bases short and J 5 bases short, with 2 bases between. CDR3 bases: TGTGCCAGCAGCTTCGATAATTCACCCCTCCACTTT. Protein: CASSFDNSPLHF.

There are many counts of this clonotype. The chain employs TRBV12-3 or TRBV12-4 and TRBJ2-7, with a tentative D call TRBD2 (5 bases). The CDR3 is 16 amino acids. Trimming left V 1 base short and J 2 bases short, with 15 bases between. CDR3: CASSLDGSGGPYEQYF. The CDR3 nucleotides read TGTGCCAGCAGTTTAGATGGAAGCGGAGGCCCCTACGAGCAGTACTTC.

To note about this clonotype: This may come from a read error, since a much larger clone is one base off. This chain connects TRBV28 to TRBJ2-2, with D perhaps TRBD1 (6 bases). CDR3 length: 23 residues. Germline values: CDR1 MDHEN, CDR2 SYDVKM. V was cut by 4 bases and J by 4 bases, with 37 bases left in between. The CDR3 loop reads CASSSIPPWTDPRLFSRTGELFF. Here the CDR3 DNA reads TGTGCCAGCAGTTCCATACCCCCTTGGACAGACCCCCGTCTTTTTTCCCGCACCGGGGAGCTGTTTTTT.

In this sample, this clonotype turned up many times. In DNA form, the CDR3 reads TGTGCCAGCAGCGTAGAGGGTAGCGCAAGAGATACGCAGTATTTT. Its translation is CASSVEGSARDTQYF. This sequence joins TRBV9 and TRBJ2-3; tentative D call: TRBD2 (5 bases). Germline V lookup: CDR1 SGDLS, CDR2 YYNGEE. This CDR3 region has 15 residues. V lost 0 bases, J lost 5 bases, and 13 bases lay in between.

This clonotype was seen repeatedly, ten times or more. V is TRBV20-1 and J is TRBJ2-7; 7 nucleotides align to TRBD1. From germline, CDR1 is DFQATT and CDR2 SNEGSKA (reference sequence). CDR3 length: 14 amino acids. V was pared by 3 bases and J by 6 bases, with 11 bases of the junction left unmatched. The CDR3 nucleotides read TGCAGTGCTAGGGACAGGAATTACGCTCCCGAGCAGTACTTC. This encodes CSARDRNYAPEQYF.

There are many counts of this clonotype. The chain is built from TRBV7-9 and TRBJ2-1; the D gene is possibly TRBD1 (7 bases). The CDR3 covers 14 residues. The ends were cut back, 5 bases at V and 5 bases at J, with 13 bases in the middle. Germline-derived CDR1 and CDR2 are SEHNR and FQNEAQ (reference sequence). CDR3 bases: TGTGCCAGCAGCCCACCAGGGGGGCACAATGAGCAGTTCTTC. It codes for CASSPPGGHNEQFF.

The chain employs TRBV12-5 and TRBJ2-1; perhaps TRBD1 as D (5 bases). The V and J ends lost 0 bases and 7 bases respectively, with 16 bases between them. This CDR3 has 16 amino acids. The germline CDR1 and CDR2 sequences are LGHNT and FRNRAP. The CDR3 nucleotides are TGTGCTAGTGGTTTGGTACAGGTCTGGTCTTGGAATGAGCAGTTCTTC. The encoded protein is CASGLVQVWSWNEQFF.

In its sample, this clonotype was seen a few times. The chain couples TRBV29-1 to TRBJ2-5; 9 bases map to TRBD1. Germline V gene data show CDR1 as SQVTM and CDR2 as ANQGSEA. Unmatched junction bases numbered 3, after V lost 0 bases and J lost 4 bases. This CDR3 spans 14 amino acids. The CDR3: CSVEEGTGIETQYF. DNA for the CDR3: TGCAGCGTTGAAGAGGGGACAGGGATAGAGACCCAGTACTTC.

This clonotype was seen a handful of times. The rearrangement uses TRBV11-2 and TRBJ2-7, with D perhaps TRBD2 (5 bases). Between the trimmed V and J ends, which lost 3 bases and 4 bases, there was a span of 13 bases. The CDR3 spans 14 residues. The germline CDR1 and CDR2 sequences are SGHAT and FQNNGV. The DNA for the CDR3 is TGTGCCAGCAGCTTTACCACCCCGGGGTACGAGCAGTACTTC. This translates into CASSFTTPGYEQYF.

This clonotype was counted a few times. This chain links TRBV7-9 with TRBJ2-1; D perhaps matches TRBD1 (5 bases). Germline V CDR1 and CDR2: SEHNR, FQNEAQ (reference sequence). CDR3 length: 14 residues. Trimming pared 0 bases from V and 4 bases from J, leaving 7 bases between. The DNA for the CDR3 is TGTGCCAGCAGCTTAGCGCAGGGTTACAATGAGCAGTTCTTC. This encodes CASSLAQGYNEQFF.

Ten or more counts support this clonotype. This chain links TRBV28 with TRBJ2-3; D call uncertain. The germline CDR1 and CDR2 sequences are MDHEN and SYDVKM. V lost 6 bases, J lost 4 bases, and 11 bases lay in between. The CDR3 is 13 residues long. The CDR3 sequence is CASSRPGSDTQYF. CDR3 DNA: TGTGCCAGCAGCCGCCCCGGCTCAGATACGCAGTATTTT.

This clonotype was seen many times. This chain uses TRBV6-5 with TRBJ2-1; no firm D call. Looked up from germline, CDR1 is MNHEY and CDR2 is SVGAGI. Between the trimmed V and J ends, which lost 6 bases and 14 bases, there was a span of 17 bases. The CDR3 is 12 amino acids. CDR3 DNA sequence: TGTGCCAGCAGATATGGCGTAACAAAGGAGTTCTTC. It is translated as CASRYGVTKEFF.

This chain connects TRBV9 to TRBJ2-5; perhaps TRBD2 as D (6 bases). The germline V and J ends were trimmed by 8 bases and 7 bases, with 18 bases remaining between them. Germline values: CDR1 SGDLS, CDR2 YYNGEE. The CDR3 is made up of 13 amino acids. CDR3 in amino acids: CARSRDCPGTQYF. The CDR3 DNA sequence: TGTGCCAGATCGCGGGACTGCCCAGGGACCCAGTACTTC. The complete variable domain, with remaining parts taken from reference TRBV9 and TRBJ2-5, reads DSGVTQTPKHLITATGQRVTLRCSPRSGDLSVYWYQQSLDQGLQFLIQYYNGEERAKGNILERFSAQQFPDLHSELNLSSLELGDSALYFCARSRDCPGTQYFGPGTRLLVL.

The genes are TRBV6-2 or TRBV6-3 and TRBJ2-2; tentative D call: TRBD1 (5 bases). From germline, CDR1 is MNHEY and CDR2 SVGEGT. V was trimmed by 6 bases and J by 7 bases, leaving 6 bases between them. The CDR3 is made up of 11 amino acids. This CDR3 reads CASSQGGELFF. The CDR3 DNA sequence: TGTGCCAGCAGCCAGGGCGGGGAGCTGTTTTTT.

This chain uses TRBV7-9 with TRBJ2-5, with 10 nucleotides matching TRBD1. V trimming: 5 bases; J trimming: 4 bases; junction bases outside the gene matches: 1. The CDR3 extends over 13 amino acids. Germline lookup yields CDR1 SEHNR and CDR2 FQNEAQ (reference sequence). The CDR3 DNA reads TGTGCCAGCAGCGACAGGGGGCGAGAGACCCAGTACTTC. Translation: CASSDRGRETQYF.

This clonotype came up many times. This chain connects TRBV19 to TRBJ1-2; tentative D call: TRBD1 (5 bases). The germline V gene encodes CDR1 LNHDA and CDR2 SQIVND (reference sequence). The ends were cut back, 3 bases at V and 7 bases at J, with 15 bases in the middle. There are 14 residues in the CDR3. CDR3: CASSIGALRGGYTF. CDR3 bases: TGTGCCAGTAGTATCGGGGCTCTACGAGGTGGCTACACCTTC.

The V call is TRBV28, the J call TRBJ2-7; TRBD2 is a possible D gene (7 bases). Per the germline V gene, CDR1 is MDHEN and CDR2 is SYDVKM. V was clipped by 10 bases and J by 1 base, with 20 bases between them. The CDR3 has 15 residues. CDR3 coding DNA: TGTGCCACCGAGGGGGGGCATACTCTTTCCTACGAGCAGTACTTC. Translated: CATEGGHTLSYEQYF.